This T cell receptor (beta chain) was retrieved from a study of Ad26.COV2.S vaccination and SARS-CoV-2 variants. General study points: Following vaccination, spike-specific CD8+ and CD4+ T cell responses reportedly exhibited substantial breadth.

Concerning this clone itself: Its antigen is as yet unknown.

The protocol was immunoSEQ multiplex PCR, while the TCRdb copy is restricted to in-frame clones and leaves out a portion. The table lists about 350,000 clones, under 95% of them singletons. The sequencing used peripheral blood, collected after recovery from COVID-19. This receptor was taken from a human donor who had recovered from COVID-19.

The CDR3 nucleotides are TGTGCCAGCAGTCGTCGACAGGGGGCTAGCGGAAACACCATATATTTT. This encodes CASSRRQGASGNTIYF. The V and J genes are TRBV2 and TRBJ1-3; 10 bases are a match to TRBD1. The CDR3 sequence is 16 residues long. Per the germline V gene, CDR1 is SNHLY and CDR2 is FYNNEI. With 5 bases clipped from V and 4 bases from J, the junction kept 8 bases outside the gene matches.